This T cell receptor (beta chain) was captured in a study of vaccination effects on CD4 cells after COVID-19. Study-wide background: Under the ViraFEST assay, PBMC were stimulated with viral peptide pools so that antigen-specific CD4+ T cells expanded. Sequencing was performed afterwards. A few million PBMC were placed in each well, which was supplemented with approximately 9.2 IU/ml IL-2 and around 9.4 ug/ml peptides. Study-wide results and caveats: Healthy vaccinees had only 1 of 255 vaccine-induced clones cross-react with common cold coronaviruses. Early post-infection timepoints were missing from the study, which also had few convalescent patients.

Trimming cost V 2 bases and J 9 bases, with 18 bases left between them. CDR1 is SGHRS, CDR2 YFSETQ, per germline. The CDR3 contains 15 residues. Notes on this clone: Antigen specificity is unknown.

Assay: immunoSEQ multiplex PCR; the TCRdb copy retains only in-frame clones and omits some. The top ten clones hold over 8.5% of a sample with about 45,000 clones, about three quarters of them seen once. Scientists isolated CD4+ T cells after a roughly nine-day culture period ended. It was two doses of either the BNT162b2 or mRNA-1273 vaccine that participants received. The source is a human donor who received a COVID-19 vaccine. Sequencing was performed on CD4+ T cells from PBMCs cultured without peptide, taken after COVID-19 vaccination. The chain is built from TRBV5-1 and TRBJ2-1, with D possibly TRBD2 on 5 matching bases. This chain's CDR3 is CASSLGLAAMREQFF. The CDR3 coding sequence is TGCGCCAGCAGCTTAGGGCTAGCTGCGATGCGTGAGCAGTTCTTC.